The sequence of this T cell receptor (beta chain) was determined in a study of regulatory T cells in long-lasting Graves disease. Noted time point: newly diagnosed GD, antithyroid drugs for less than 3 months. Researchers made the TCR library from RNA that was extracted from PBMCs. The authors built TCR beta libraries using iRepertoire HTBI primers and Arm-PCR of CDR3 regions. Under the authors' procedure: From all samples, identification returned 12 to 15 TRBJ and about 63 TRBV segments. TCRdb redid the calling of the multiplex PCR reads with MiXCR, one entry per CDR3 protein. The V and J calls shown here were made by TCRdb, not taken from the authors' results. The sample includes 400,000 to 550,000 distinct CDR3 sequences, less than 20% of them seen just once. The same data also contributed to another study, on T cells in Graves' hyperthyroidism and ophthalmopathy. That investigation notes: The primer set for the first-round RT-PCR of the TCR CDR3 was HTBI.

The source is a woman aged 18-30 years with Graves disease. The sequences come from peripheral blood mononuclear cells (PBMCs), collected at new diagnosis, from a patient treated with antithyroid drugs.

The DNA for the CDR3 is TGTGCCAGCAGGCTTAAGTCTGGAAACACCATATATTTT. Protein: CASRLKSGNTIYF. V and J are TRBV28 and TRBJ1-3; no firm D call. With 6 bases removed from V and 1 base from J, the gap between germline ends came to 7 bases. CDR3 length equals 13 residues. Germline CDR1 reads MDHEN; CDR2 reads SYDVKM.